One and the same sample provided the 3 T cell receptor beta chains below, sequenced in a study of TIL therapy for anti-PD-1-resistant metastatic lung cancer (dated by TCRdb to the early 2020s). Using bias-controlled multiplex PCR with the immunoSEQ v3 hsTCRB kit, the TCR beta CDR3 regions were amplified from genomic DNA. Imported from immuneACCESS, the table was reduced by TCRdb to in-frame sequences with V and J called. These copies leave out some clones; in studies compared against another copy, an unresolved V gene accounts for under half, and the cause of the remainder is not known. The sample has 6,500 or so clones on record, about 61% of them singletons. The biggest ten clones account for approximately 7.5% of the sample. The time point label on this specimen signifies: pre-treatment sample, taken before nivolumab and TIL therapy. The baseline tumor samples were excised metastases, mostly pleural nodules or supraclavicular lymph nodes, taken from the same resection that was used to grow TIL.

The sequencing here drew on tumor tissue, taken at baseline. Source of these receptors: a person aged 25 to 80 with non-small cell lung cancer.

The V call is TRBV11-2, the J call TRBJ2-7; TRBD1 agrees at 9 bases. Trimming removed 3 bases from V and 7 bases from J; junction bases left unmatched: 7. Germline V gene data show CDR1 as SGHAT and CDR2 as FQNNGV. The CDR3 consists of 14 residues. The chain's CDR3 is CASSFTGTGREQYF. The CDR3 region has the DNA TGTGCCAGCAGCTTCACCGGGACAGGGAGGGAGCAGTACTTC.

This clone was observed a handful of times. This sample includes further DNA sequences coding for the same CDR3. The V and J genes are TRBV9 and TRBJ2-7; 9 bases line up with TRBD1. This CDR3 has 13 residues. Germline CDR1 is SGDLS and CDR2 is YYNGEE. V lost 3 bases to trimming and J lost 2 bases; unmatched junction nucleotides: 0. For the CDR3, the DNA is TGTGCCAGCAGCGGACAGGGGGCCTACGAGCAGTACTTC. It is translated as CASSGQGAYEQYF.

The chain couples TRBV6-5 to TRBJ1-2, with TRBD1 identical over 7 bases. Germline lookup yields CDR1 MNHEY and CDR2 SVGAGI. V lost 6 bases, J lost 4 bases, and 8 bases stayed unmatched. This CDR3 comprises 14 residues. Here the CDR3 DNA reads TGTGCCAGCAGCCGAAGGGGGGACAGCTATGGCTACACCTTC. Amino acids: CASSRRGDSYGYTF.